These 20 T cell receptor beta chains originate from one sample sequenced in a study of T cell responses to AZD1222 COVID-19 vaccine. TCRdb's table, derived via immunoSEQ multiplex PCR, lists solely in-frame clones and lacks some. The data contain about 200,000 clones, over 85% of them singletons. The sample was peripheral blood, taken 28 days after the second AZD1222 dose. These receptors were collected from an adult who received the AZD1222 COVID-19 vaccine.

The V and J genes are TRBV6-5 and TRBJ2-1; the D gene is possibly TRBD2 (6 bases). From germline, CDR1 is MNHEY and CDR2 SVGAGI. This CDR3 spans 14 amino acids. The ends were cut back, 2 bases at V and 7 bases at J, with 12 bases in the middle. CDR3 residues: CASSYTNRGNEQFF. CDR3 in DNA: TGTGCCAGCAGTTACACTAATCGGGGGAATGAGCAGTTCTTC.

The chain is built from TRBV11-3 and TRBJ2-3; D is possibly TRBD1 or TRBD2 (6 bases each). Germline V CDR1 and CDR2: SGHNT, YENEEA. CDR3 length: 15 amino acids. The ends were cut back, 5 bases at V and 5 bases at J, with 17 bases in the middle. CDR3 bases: TGTGCCAGCAGCCCCCCGGGGGCCCACGGAGATACGCAGTATTTT. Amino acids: CASSPPGAHGDTQYF.

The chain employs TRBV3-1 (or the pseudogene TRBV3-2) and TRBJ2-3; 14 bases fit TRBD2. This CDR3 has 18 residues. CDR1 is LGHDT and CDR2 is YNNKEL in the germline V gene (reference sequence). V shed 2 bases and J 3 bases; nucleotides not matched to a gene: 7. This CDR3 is CASSQTGTSGGATDTQYF. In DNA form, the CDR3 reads TGTGCCAGCAGCCAAACCGGGACTAGCGGGGGAGCGACAGATACGCAGTATTTT.

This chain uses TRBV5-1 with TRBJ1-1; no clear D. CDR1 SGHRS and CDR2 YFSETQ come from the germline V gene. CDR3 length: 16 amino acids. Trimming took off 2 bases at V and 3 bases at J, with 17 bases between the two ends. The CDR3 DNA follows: TGCGCCAGCAGCTTCAGTCTGGCCAAGGGATACACTGAAGCTTTCTTT. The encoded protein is CASSFSLAKGYTEAFF.

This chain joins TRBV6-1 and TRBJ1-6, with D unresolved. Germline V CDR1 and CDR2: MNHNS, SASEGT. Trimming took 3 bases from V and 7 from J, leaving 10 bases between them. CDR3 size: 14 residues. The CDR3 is CASSEGNWNSPLHF. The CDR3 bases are TGTGCCAGCAGTGAGGGGAATTGGAATTCACCCCTCCACTTT.

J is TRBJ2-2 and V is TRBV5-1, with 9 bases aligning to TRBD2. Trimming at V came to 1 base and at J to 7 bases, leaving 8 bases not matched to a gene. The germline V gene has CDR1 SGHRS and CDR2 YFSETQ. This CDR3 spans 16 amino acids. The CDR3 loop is CASSLSAGGLNGELFF. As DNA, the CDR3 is TGCGCCAGCAGCTTGTCTGCGGGGGGGCTGAACGGGGAGCTGTTTTTT.

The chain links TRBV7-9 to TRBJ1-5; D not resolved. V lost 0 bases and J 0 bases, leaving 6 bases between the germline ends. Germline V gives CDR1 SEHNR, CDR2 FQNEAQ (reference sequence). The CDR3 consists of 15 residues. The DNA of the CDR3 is TGTGCCAGCAGCTTAGCTGGGAGTAGCAATCAGCCCCAGCATTTT. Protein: CASSLAGSSNQPQHF.

The CDR3 spells CASSLQSGGYNEQFF. The DNA for the CDR3 is TGTGCCAGCAGCTTACAAAGCGGGGGGTACAATGAGCAGTTCTTC. This chain links TRBV7-9 with TRBJ2-1; 9 bases are a match to TRBD2. The trim removed 2 bases at V and 4 bases at J, leaving 3 bases unmatched. The CDR3 is 15 amino acids. Germline V CDR1 and CDR2: SEHNR, FQNEAQ (reference sequence).

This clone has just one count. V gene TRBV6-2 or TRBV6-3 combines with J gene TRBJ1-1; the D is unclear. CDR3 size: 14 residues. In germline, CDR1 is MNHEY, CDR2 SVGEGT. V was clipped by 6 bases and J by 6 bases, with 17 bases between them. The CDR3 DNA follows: TGTGCCAGCAGCCGCGCCGGGAGTACGCCTGAAGCTTTCTTT. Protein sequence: CASSRAGSTPEAFF.

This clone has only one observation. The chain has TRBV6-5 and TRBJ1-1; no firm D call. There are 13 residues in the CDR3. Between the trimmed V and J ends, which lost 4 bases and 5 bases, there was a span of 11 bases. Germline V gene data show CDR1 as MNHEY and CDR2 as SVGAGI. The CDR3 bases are TGTGCCAGCAGTTCACTCGCCTGGACTGAAGCTTTCTTT. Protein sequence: CASSSLAWTEAFF.

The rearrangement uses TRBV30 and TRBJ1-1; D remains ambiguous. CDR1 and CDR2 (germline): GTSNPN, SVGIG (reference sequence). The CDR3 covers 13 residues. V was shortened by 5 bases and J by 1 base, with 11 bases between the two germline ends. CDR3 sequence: CAWAHLRNTEAFF. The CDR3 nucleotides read TGTGCCTGGGCTCACCTCAGGAACACTGAAGCTTTCTTT.

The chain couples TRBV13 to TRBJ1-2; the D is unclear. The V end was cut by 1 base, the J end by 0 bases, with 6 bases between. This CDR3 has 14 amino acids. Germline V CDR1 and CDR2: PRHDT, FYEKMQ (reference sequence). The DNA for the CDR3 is TGTGCCAGCAGCTTAGAAGGGACTAACTATGGCTACACCTTC. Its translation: CASSLEGTNYGYTF.

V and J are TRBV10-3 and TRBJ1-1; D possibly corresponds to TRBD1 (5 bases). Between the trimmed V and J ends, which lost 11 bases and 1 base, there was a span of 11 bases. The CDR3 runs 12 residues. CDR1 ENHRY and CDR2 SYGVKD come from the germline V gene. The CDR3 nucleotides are TGTGCCGGGGGGGGGAGGAACACTGAAGCTTTCTTT. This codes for CAGGGRNTEAFF.

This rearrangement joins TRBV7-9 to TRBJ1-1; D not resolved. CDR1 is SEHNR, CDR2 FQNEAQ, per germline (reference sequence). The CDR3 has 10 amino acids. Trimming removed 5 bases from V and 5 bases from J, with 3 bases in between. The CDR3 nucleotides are TGTGCCAGCAGCCGAACTGAAGCTTTCTTT. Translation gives CASSRTEAFF.

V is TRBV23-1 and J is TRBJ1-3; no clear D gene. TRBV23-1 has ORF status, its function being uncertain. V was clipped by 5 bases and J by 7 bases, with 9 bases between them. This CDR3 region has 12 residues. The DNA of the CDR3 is TGCGCCAGCAGTGGGGAGTGGAACACCATATATTTT. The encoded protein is CASSGEWNTIYF.

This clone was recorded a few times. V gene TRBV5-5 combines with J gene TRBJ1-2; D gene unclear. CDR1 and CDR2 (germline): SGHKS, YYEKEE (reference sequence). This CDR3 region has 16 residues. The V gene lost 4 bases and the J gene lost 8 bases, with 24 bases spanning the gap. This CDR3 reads CASSPLTEPVFWGYTF. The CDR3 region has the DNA TGTGCCAGCAGCCCCCTGACCGAACCCGTCTTCTGGGGCTACACCTTC.

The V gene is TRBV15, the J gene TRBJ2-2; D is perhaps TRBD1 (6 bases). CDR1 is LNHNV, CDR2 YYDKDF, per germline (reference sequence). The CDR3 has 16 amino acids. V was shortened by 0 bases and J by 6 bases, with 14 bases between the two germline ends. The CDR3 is CATSRDAWGRAGELFF. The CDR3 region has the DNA TGTGCCACCAGCAGAGATGCCTGGGGGCGGGCCGGGGAGCTGTTTTTT.

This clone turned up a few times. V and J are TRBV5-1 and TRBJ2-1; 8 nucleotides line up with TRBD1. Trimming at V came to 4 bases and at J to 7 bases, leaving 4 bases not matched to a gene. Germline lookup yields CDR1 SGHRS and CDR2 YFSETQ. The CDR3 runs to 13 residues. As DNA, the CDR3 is TGCGCCAGCAGCCCCTGGACAGGGAATGAGCAGTTCTTC. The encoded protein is CASSPWTGNEQFF.

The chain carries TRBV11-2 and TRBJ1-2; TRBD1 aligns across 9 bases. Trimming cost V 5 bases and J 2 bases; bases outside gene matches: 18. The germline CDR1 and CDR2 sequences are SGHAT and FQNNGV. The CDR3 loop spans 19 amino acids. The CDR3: CASSHRVGRTGDINYGYTF. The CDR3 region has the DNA TGTGCCAGCAGCCACCGCGTAGGCAGGACAGGGGACATAAACTATGGCTACACCTTC. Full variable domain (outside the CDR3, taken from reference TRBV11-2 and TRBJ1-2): EAGVAQSPRYKIIEKRQSVAFWCNPISGHATLYWYQQILGQGPKLLIQFQNNGVVDDSQLPKDRFSAERLKGVDSTLKIQPAKLEDSAVYLCASSHRVGRTGDINYGYTFGSGTRLTVV.

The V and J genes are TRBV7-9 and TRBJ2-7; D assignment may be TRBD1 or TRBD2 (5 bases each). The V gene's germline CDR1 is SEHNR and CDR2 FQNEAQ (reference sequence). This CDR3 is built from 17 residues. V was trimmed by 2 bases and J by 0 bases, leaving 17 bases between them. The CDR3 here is CASSLTSGTVSSYEQYF. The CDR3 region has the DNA TGTGCCAGCAGCTTAACATCCGGGACGGTGAGCTCCTACGAGCAGTACTTC.